The sequence of this T cell receptor (beta chain) was determined in a study of T-cell memory formation after mild COVID-19. The CDR3 is made up of 17 amino acids. Germline CDR1 reads MGHRA; CDR2 reads YSYEKL. J lost 5 bases, V lost 4 bases, and 12 bases had no gene match. TCRdb reprocessed the 5' RACE reads via MiXCR and lists one record per CDR3 protein. This sample has 450,000 to 650,000 distinct CDR3 sequences; 20% to 25% occur once, and the top ten carry 8.4%. The gene calls are TRBV4-1 and TRBJ2-1, with TRBD1 matching 9 bases. The clonotype originates from an adult woman who had mild COVID-19 (a few samples of this study predate the infection). Cell type and time point are not known. Material for sequencing was PBMCs or a T cell subset sorted from them (not recorded which). The DNA of the CDR3 is TGCGCCAGCAGCCGGACGGGACAGGGATCCGTCAACAATGAGCAGTTCTTC. Translated, it gives CASSRTGQGSVNNEQFF.